This T cell receptor beta chain was identified during a study of PD-1 blockade in classical Hodgkin lymphoma. The overall study: Nivolumab dosed at 3 mg/kg went to patients intravenously every 2 weeks.

Study observations and caveats: Similar baseline diversity was found in complete responders and newly diagnosed patients.

Germline V gene data show CDR1 as SGHNT and CDR2 as YYREEE (reference sequence). Trimming pared 1 base from V and 10 bases from J, leaving 11 bases between. This CDR3 spans 12 amino acids. There are a few counts of this clone. Its antigen is not known. Profiling relied on immunoSEQ multiplex PCR, and the TCRdb table lists in-frame clones only, not all of them. The profile shows about 66,000 clones, about 70% of them singletons. Patients all relapsed after autologous stem cell transplantation, and there was variation in brentuximab vedotin exposure. The source of this sequence is a human donor with classical Hodgkin lymphoma. This sample comprised peripheral blood mononuclear cells (PBMCs), obtained before the second cycle of nivolumab. The chain uses TRBV5-4 and TRBJ1-1; D possibly corresponds to TRBD1 (5 bases). CDR3 sequence (DNA): TGTGCCAGCAGCTTGCAGGGAGAGGTAGCTTTCTTT. Residues: CASSLQGEVAFF.